The rows below give T cell receptor beta chains drawn from one sample of a study of T cells in Graves' hyperthyroidism and ophthalmopathy. TCRdb redid the calling of the multiplex PCR reads with MiXCR, one entry per CDR3 protein. The table records about 530,000 distinct CDR3 sequences, roughly a sixth of them present only once. Source material: blood. The receptors were gathered from a woman aged 18-29 years with Graves' ophthalmopathy. Both conserved end residues are part of each CDR3. D genes are given only for firm matches. Expanded clones are given a class, and other clones once, few, many or no size at all.

TRBJ1-1	-	-	TRBV9	TGTGCCAGCAGCGCGCAGGCCGCCGCGGGCACTGAAGCTTTCTTT	CASSAQAAAGTEAFF
TRBJ2-1	TRBD1	many	TRBV5-1	TGCGCCAGCAGCTTCCCGGACAGGAGCGATGAGCAGTTCTTC	CASSFPDRSDEQFF
TRBJ2-7	-	-	TRBV19	TGTGCCACCGAGAACCGAGCCCAAAGCCCCTACGAGCAGTACTTC	CATENRAQSPYEQYF
TRBJ1-2	-	few	TRBV4-2	TGTGCCAGCAGCCAAGCAGGGGACTATGGCTACACCTTC	CASSQAGDYGYTF
TRBJ2-2	-	few	TRBV6-4	TGTGCCAGCAGTGACGGGAACACCGGGGAGCTGTTTTTT	CASSDGNTGELFF
TRBJ1-1	TRBD1	many	TRBV29-1	TGCAGCGTTACAGGGGGGGGCACTGAAGCTTTCTTT	CSVTGGGTEAFF
TRBJ1-5	-	-	TRBV5-6	TGTGCCAGCAGCTTGGGTGGGGAGTCCCAGCATTTT	CASSLGGESQHF
TRBJ2-5	TRBD2	-	TRBV28	TGTGCCAGCAGTACATTGGCGGGGGGCGCGTGGCAAGAGACCCAGTACTTC	CASSTLAGGAWQETQYF
TRBJ1-2	TRBD1	-	TRBV10-3	TGTGCCATCAGTGTAGGCGACAGGGCTAACTATGGCTACACCTTC	CAISVGDRANYGYTF
TRBJ2-1	-	few	TRBV29-1	TGCAGCGTTGAAGGGGTAACTCGGAGGTCCTACAATGAGCAGTTCTTC	CSVEGVTRRSYNEQFF
TRBJ1-3	-	many	TRBV30	TGTGCCTGGAGTGGAGGGACAAGCTCTGGAAACACCATATATTTT	CAWSGGTSSGNTIYF
TRBJ2-7	TRBD2	many	TRBV20-1	TGCAGTGCTATCCGACTAGCGGGAGACGAGCAGTACTTC	CSAIRLAGDEQYF
TRBJ2-5	TRBD2	-	TRBV6-2/TRBV6-3	TGTGCCAGCAGTTACTCGATCCTAGCGGGAGAGAGAGAGACCCAGTACTTC	CASSYSILAGERETQYF
TRBJ1-1	-	few	TRBV6-7	TGTGCCAGCAGTTCCCCCGGGGGTCGGTGGGCTTTCTTT	CASSSPGGRWAFF
TRBJ2-2	-	many	TRBV30	TGTGCCTGGACTCTTGCAGGGATGGAGACCGGGGAGCTGTTTTTT	CAWTLAGMETGELFF
TRBJ2-3	-	few	TRBV20-1	TGCAGTGCTAGAGACACAAGCGCGGGACCAGATACGCAGTATTTT	CSARDTSAGPDTQYF
TRBJ1-2	TRBD1	-	TRBV3-1	TGTGCCAGCAGCCAAGATCACAGGGGGCATGGCTACACCTTC	CASSQDHRGHGYTF
TRBJ2-1	TRBD2	-	TRBV7-2	TGTGCCAGCAGCGTAGCGGGAGGGGAGTACAATGAGCAGTTCTTC	CASSVAGGEYNEQFF
TRBJ2-1	-	-	TRBV24-1	TGTGCCACCAGTACATCGGATGAGCAGTTCTTC	CATSTSDEQFF
TRBJ1-5	-	-	TRBV19	TGTGCCAGTTTCTCTGGACAGAGGAATCAGCCCCAGCATTTT	CASFSGQRNQPQHF
TRBJ2-1	-	-	TRBV10-3	TGTGCCATCAGTCCGGGCAGCTCCTACAATGAGCAGTTCTTC	CAISPGSSYNEQFF
TRBJ1-6	-	-	TRBV6-2/TRBV6-3	TGTGCCAGCAGTTACTCTACGGACAGTGGGAATTCACCCCTCCACTTT	CASSYSTDSGNSPLHF
TRBJ2-1	-	few	TRBV6-2/TRBV6-3	TGTGCCAGCAGAACTAGTCTCTCCTACAATGAGCAGTTCTTC	CASRTSLSYNEQFF
TRBJ2-6	-	-	TRBV7-9	TGTGCCAGCAGCGCCGGGGTTTCTGGGGCCAACGTCCTGACTTTC	CASSAGVSGANVLTF
TRBJ1-1	TRBD1	many	TRBV29-1	TGCAGCGCGATGGACAGGAGCGCGAACACTGAAGCTTTCTTT	CSAMDRSANTEAFF
TRBJ2-3	-	many	TRBV11-2	TGTGCCAGCAGCTCGGCGGGGATACTAGATACGCAGTATTTT	CASSSAGILDTQYF
TRBJ2-2	-	many	TRBV30	TGTGCCTGGAATGTGTGGCCCGGGGAGCTGTTTTTT	CAWNVWPGELFF
TRBJ2-7	TRBD1	few	TRBV18	TGTGCCAGCTCACGGGGACAGGTCTCCTACGAGCAGTACTTC	CASSRGQVSYEQYF
TRBJ1-1	-	many	TRBV6-1	TGTGCCAGCAGTGCGGATTTAACTGAAGCTTTCTTT	CASSADLTEAFF
TRBJ1-1	-	few	TRBV28	TGTGCCAGCAGCCACACAGGGTGGTCTGAAGCTTTCTTT	CASSHTGWSEAFF
TRBJ2-7	TRBD2	many	TRBV20-1	TGCAGTGCTAGAGACAGCCCCGGGACTAGCGGGGGCTACGAGCAGTACTTC	CSARDSPGTSGGYEQYF
TRBJ1-5	TRBD1	-	TRBV7-9	TGTGCCAGCAGTCCTCTGACAGGGGATCAGCCCCAGCATTTT	CASSPLTGDQPQHF
TRBJ2-3	-	many	TRBV20-1	TGCAGTGCTAGTCCGTTCCATGGGGGCACAGATACGCAGTATTTT	CSASPFHGGTDTQYF
TRBJ1-6	TRBD1	many	TRBV6-2/TRBV6-3	TGTGCCAGCAGTTACTCGTTGGGGACAGACCTTAGCTCCTATAATTCACCCCTCCACTTT	CASSYSLGTDLSSYNSPLHF
TRBJ2-1	TRBD2	-	TRBV30	TGTGCCTGGAGTGGCCGGACTAGCGGGAGTTGGAGCTCCTACAATGAGCAGTTCTTC	CAWSGRTSGSWSSYNEQFF
TRBJ1-4	-	few	TRBV4-3	TGCGCCAGCAGCCAAGATTGGGCCCAGGGATACGAAAAACTGTTTTTT	CASSQDWAQGYEKLFF
TRBJ1-1	-	many	TRBV30	TGTGCCTGGAGTGTAGGGGTGACGAACACTGAAGCTTTCTTT	CAWSVGVTNTEAFF
TRBJ2-1	-	many	TRBV7-2	TGTGCCAGCACACCCTTAAGGAGGGGGTCCTACAATGAGCAGTTCTTC	CASTPLRRGSYNEQFF
TRBJ2-1	-	many	TRBV29-1	TGCAGCGCCGAATTGGTGGAGCACGACTACAATGAGCAGTTCTTC	CSAELVEHDYNEQFF
TRBJ1-5	-	few	TRBV27	TGTGCCAGCAGTGTCTCGGGCAATCAGCCCCAGCATTTT	CASSVSGNQPQHF
TRBJ2-7	-	many	TRBV27	TGTGCCAGCACCGCCGGGACCCTATACGAGCAGTACTTC	CASTAGTLYEQYF
TRBJ1-4	TRBD1	-	TRBV27	TGTGCCAGCAGTTCGACAGGGGCCGACGAAAAACTGTTTTTT	CASSSTGADEKLFF
TRBJ1-6	-	-	TRBV13	TGTGCCAGCAGCGTTGGGAATTCACCCCTCCACTTT	CASSVGNSPLHF
TRBJ2-7	-	many	TRBV30	TGTGCCTGGAGTCGCAGGGACTACGAGCAGTACTTC	CAWSRRDYEQYF
TRBJ2-7	-	-	TRBV5-8	TGTGCCAGCAGCTTGGGCCCCGACATCTCCTACGAGCAGTACTTC	CASSLGPDISYEQYF
TRBJ2-2	-	many	TRBV6-1	TGTGCCAGCAGTGTCGGAGCCAACACCGGGGAGCTGTTTTTT	CASSVGANTGELFF
TRBJ1-5	TRBD1	many	TRBV6-1	TGTGCCAGCAGTCTCGACACAGGGGGCAGTCAGCCCCAGCATTTT	CASSLDTGGSQPQHF
TRBJ2-5	-	-	TRBV4-1	TGCGCCAGCAGCCAAGGGCACCTCAATTTGGAAGAGACCCAGTACTTC	CASSQGHLNLEETQYF
TRBJ2-5	TRBD1	many	TRBV7-3	TGTGCCAGCAGCGCGGACAGGACACAAGAGACCCAGTACTTC	CASSADRTQETQYF
TRBJ1-4	-	few	TRBV28	TGTGCCAGCACCCTCGGGCAGGGACTCCTCCCAACTAATGAAAAACTGTTTTTT	CASTLGQGLLPTNEKLFF
TRBJ2-2	-	many	TRBV12-3/TRBV12-4	TGTGCCAGCAGTTTTTCGTTGTCCGGGGAGCTGTTTTTT	CASSFSLSGELFF
TRBJ2-7	-	-	TRBV28	TGTGCCAGCAGTAAGGAACGGCTCCACGAGCAGTACTTC	CASSKERLHEQYF
TRBJ2-1	-	many	TRBV7-9	TGTGCCAGCAGCTTAGTAGTCGACCAGTACGATGAGCAGTTCTTC	CASSLVVDQYDEQFF
TRBJ2-3	-	-	TRBV15	TGTGCCACCAGCTCTCCGAAAAGCACAGATACGCAGTATTTT	CATSSPKSTDTQYF
TRBJ1-5	-	-	TRBV20-1	TGCAGTGCTAGCGGGGGGCGCCGGGCTTATAGCAATCAGCCCCAGCATTTT	CSASGGRRAYSNQPQHF
TRBJ2-2	-	many	TRBV7-3	TGTGCCAGCAGCACGGGGCGTAGTACCGGGGAGCTGTTTTTT	CASSTGRSTGELFF
TRBJ1-2	-	many	TRBV30	TGTGCCTGGAGTGGATTCAGGGATGGCTACACCTTC	CAWSGFRDGYTF